This T cell receptor (beta chain) was sequenced for a study of T cell repertoires in cytomegalovirus infection. Across the whole study: Matching HLA type and CMV infection were both indicated by public TCR beta signatures. Study conclusions and caveats: The cumulative frequency of public TCR beta families identified carriers of CMV plus the relevant HLA.

Each CDR3 protein gets one entry after TCRdb re-called the reads with MiXCR. The sample shows hundreds of thousands of distinct CDR3 sequences, roughly 30% of them seen only once. Germline V lookup: CDR1 MGHRA, CDR2 YSYEKL. The CDR3 is 16 residues long. V was clipped by 0 bases and J by 7 bases; unmatched bases: 9. This clonotype has a handful of counts. The target antigen is unknown. The specimen comprised cultured PBMCs, sampled from culture after CMV antigen stimulation. This chain connects TRBV4-1 to TRBJ1-2; 9 bases are a match to TRBD1. The receptor's source is a human donor in good health (CMV status not recorded). Some clones in this sample may be carry-over from other donors' samples. The CDR3 DNA reads TGCGCCAGCAGCCAAGAGAAGCGACAGGGGGGAGGTGGCTACACCTTC. Protein product: CASSQEKRQGGGGYTF.